This TCR beta chain was sequenced in a study of patients and donors after allogeneic stem cell transplantation. The J segment lost 5 bases and the V segment lost 6 bases, leaving 6 bases of the junction unmatched. Germline CDR1 reads SGHAT; CDR2 reads FQNNGV. CDR3 length: 13 amino acids. TCRdb reprocessed the RT-PCR reads with MiXCR, giving one entry per CDR3 protein. The sample lists 100,000 to 130,000 distinct CDR3 sequences, approximately 40% occurring once. The sample holds a few counts of this clonotype. The receptor's source is a human donor who was either an allogeneic HSCT recipient or a stem cell or donor lymphocyte infusion donor (not recorded which). It is not recorded whose cells these are; they may come from a transplant donor. The V call is TRBV11-2, the J call TRBJ1-2; 7 positions match TRBD1. What was sequenced was blood, either unsorted or a sorted T cell fraction (not recorded which). CDR3 protein: CASSQDRAYGYTF. The CDR3 nucleotides are TGTGCCAGCAGTCAAGACAGGGCATATGGCTACACCTTC.